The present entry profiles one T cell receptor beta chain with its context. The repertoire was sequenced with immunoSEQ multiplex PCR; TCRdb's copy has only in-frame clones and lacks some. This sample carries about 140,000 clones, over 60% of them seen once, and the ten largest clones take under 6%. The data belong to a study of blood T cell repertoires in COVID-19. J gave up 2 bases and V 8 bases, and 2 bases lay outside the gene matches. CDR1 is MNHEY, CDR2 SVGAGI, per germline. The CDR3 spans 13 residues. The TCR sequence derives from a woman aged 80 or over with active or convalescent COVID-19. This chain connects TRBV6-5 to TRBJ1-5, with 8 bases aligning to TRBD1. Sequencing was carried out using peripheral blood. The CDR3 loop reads CASATGGNQPQHF. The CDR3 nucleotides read TGTGCCAGCGCGACAGGGGGCAATCAGCCCCAGCATTTT.